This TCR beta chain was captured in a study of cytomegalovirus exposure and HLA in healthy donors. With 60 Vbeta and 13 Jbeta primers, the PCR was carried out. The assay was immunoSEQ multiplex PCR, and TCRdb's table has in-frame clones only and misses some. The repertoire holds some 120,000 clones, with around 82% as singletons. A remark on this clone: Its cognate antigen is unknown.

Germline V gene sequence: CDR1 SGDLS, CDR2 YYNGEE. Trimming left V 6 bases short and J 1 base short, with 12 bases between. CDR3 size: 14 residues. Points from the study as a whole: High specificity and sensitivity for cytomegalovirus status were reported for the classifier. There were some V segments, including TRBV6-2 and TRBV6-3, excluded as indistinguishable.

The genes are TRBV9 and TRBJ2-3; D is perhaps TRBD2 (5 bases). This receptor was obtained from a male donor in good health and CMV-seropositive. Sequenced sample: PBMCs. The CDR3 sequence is CASNRLAGTDTQYF. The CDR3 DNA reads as TGTGCCAGCAACCGGCTAGCAGGCACAGATACGCAGTATTTT. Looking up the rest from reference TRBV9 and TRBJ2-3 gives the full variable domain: DSGVTQTPKHLITATGQRVTLRCSPRSGDLSVYWYQQSLDQGLQFLIQYYNGEERAKGNILERFSAQQFPDLHSELNLSSLELGDSALYFCASNRLAGTDTQYFGPGTRLTVL.